A single sample is the source of the 21 T cell receptor beta chains below, sequenced in a study of OX40 agonist ivuxolimab in advanced cancers. The method was immunoSEQ multiplex PCR; TCRdb's version includes in-frame clones alone and lacks a portion of them. The sample has under 150,000 clones, over 75% seen once. This material consisted of CD4+ or CD8+ T cells sorted from blood, taken in a trial of the OX40 agonist ivuxolimab. The receptors shown here come from an adult with an advanced solid tumor such as melanoma, head and neck, liver or kidney cancer.

This sequence joins TRBV30 and TRBJ2-5; the match to TRBD2 covers 7 bases. This CDR3 is built from 14 residues. Per the germline V gene, CDR1 is GTSNPN and CDR2 is SVGIG (reference sequence). Trimming cost V 1 base and J 5 bases; bases outside gene matches: 7. The CDR3 is CAWSAGGGSETQYF. DNA of the CDR3: TGTGCCTGGAGTGCTGGGGGGGGTAGCGAGACCCAGTACTTC. The entire variable domain, with the rest obtained from reference TRBV30 and TRBJ2-5, is as follows: SQTIHQWPATLVQPVGSPLSLECTVEGTSNPNLYWYRQAAGRGLQLLFYSVGIGQISSEVPQNLSASRPQDRQFILSSKKLLLSDSGFYLCAWSAGGGSETQYFGPGTRLLVL.

The chain links TRBV18 to TRBJ1-1; perhaps TRBD1 as D (6 bases). V was clipped by 6 bases and J by 0 bases, with 14 bases between them. Germline CDR1 is KGHSH and CDR2 is LQKENI. The CDR3 has 15 residues. The CDR3 DNA follows: TGTGCCAGCTCTCCCGTGGACAGTGTGAACACTGAAGCTTTCTTT. It encodes CASSPVDSVNTEAFF.

The V and J genes are TRBV28 and TRBJ2-7; tentative D call: TRBD2 (5 bases). The germline CDR1 and CDR2 sequences are MDHEN and SYDVKM. CDR3 length: 15 residues. Trimming took off 4 bases at V and 6 bases at J, with 19 bases between the two ends. CDR3 DNA: TGTGCCAGCAGTTCCCTGGACTTAGCCCTCCTCGAGCAGTACTTC. Translation: CASSSLDLALLEQYF.

The chain joins TRBV5-1 to TRBJ2-2; tentatively, D is TRBD1 (5 bases). CDR1 SGHRS and CDR2 YFSETQ come from the germline V gene. The CDR3 has 14 residues. The V and J ends lost 2 bases and 0 bases respectively, with 5 bases between them. The DNA for the CDR3 is TGCGCCAGCAGCTTACAGGCGAACACCGGGGAGCTGTTTTTT. Translating gives CASSLQANTGELFF.

The chain links TRBV23-1 to TRBJ1-1; 8 positions match TRBD1. TRBV23-1 is an ORF, and what it does is uncertain. This CDR3 is built from 15 residues. The trim removed 4 bases at V and 4 bases at J, leaving 8 bases unmatched. The CDR3 region is CASSPSNRGCTEAFF. The CDR3 bases are TGCGCCAGCAGTCCCTCAAACAGGGGGTGCACTGAAGCTTTCTTT.

This clone was detected a few times. The rearrangement uses TRBV7-9 and TRBJ2-3, with unresolved D. CDR3 size: 13 residues. Trimming removed 5 bases at V and 4 bases at J, with 10 bases between. Germline CDR1 reads SEHNR; CDR2 reads FQNEAQ (reference sequence). The CDR3 DNA reads as TGTGCCAGCAGCCCAAGGGCAGCAGATACGCAGTATTTT. Amino acid sequence: CASSPRAADTQYF.

The chain links TRBV7-2 to TRBJ2-7; a possible D gene is TRBD2 (5 bases). CDR1 and CDR2 from the germline V gene are SGHTA and FQGNSA. The V and J ends lost 5 bases and 1 base respectively, with 15 bases between them. CDR3 length: 15 amino acids. CDR3 bases: TGTGCCAGCAGCCAAGAGTGGGAGCGATCCTACGAGCAGTACTTC. It is translated as CASSQEWERSYEQYF.

In its sample, this clone was seen once. V gene TRBV5-8 combines with J gene TRBJ2-7, with TRBD1 matching 9 bases. The CDR3 runs 17 residues. The V and J ends lost 0 bases and 3 bases, in that order; junction bases with no gene match: 10. Germline CDR1 reads SGHTS; CDR2 reads YDEGEE. The CDR3 reads CASSLGDRAATGYEQYF. The DNA of the CDR3 is TGTGCCAGCAGCTTGGGGGACAGGGCTGCAACGGGCTACGAGCAGTACTTC.

The V and J genes are TRBV5-4 and TRBJ2-1; no definite D call. Germline V gene data show CDR1 as SGHNT and CDR2 as YYREEE (reference sequence). V gave up 2 bases and J gave up 6 bases, with 12 bases separating them. The CDR3 has 14 residues. The CDR3 sequence: CASSLTDIFNEQFF. CDR3 nucleotide sequence: TGTGCCAGCAGCTTAACAGACATTTTCAATGAGCAGTTCTTC. Drawing the rest from reference TRBV5-4 and TRBJ2-1, the complete variable domain is ETGVTQSPTHLIKTRGQQVTLRCSSQSGHNTVSWYQQALGQGPQFIFQYYREEENGRGNFPPRFSGLQFPNYSSELNVNALELDDSALYLCASSLTDIFNEQFFGPGTRLTVL.

V and J are TRBV7-2 and TRBJ2-7; tentatively, D is TRBD1 (6 bases). The germline V and J ends were trimmed by 6 bases and 3 bases, with 12 bases remaining between them. The CDR3 runs to 13 residues. The germline V gene has CDR1 SGHTA and CDR2 FQGNSA. CDR3 nucleotides: TGTGCCAGCAGGCCACGACAGGTCTACGAGCAGTACTTC. Translation: CASRPRQVYEQYF.

V is TRBV7-3 and J is TRBJ1-1; the D is unclear. The germline V gene encodes CDR1 SGHTA and CDR2 FQGTGA. Trimming stripped 6 bases from V and 8 bases from J, with 19 bases between. The CDR3 spans 14 residues. The CDR3 reads CASRLGVTGKEAFF. CDR3 nucleotides: TGTGCCAGCAGACTAGGCGTTACGGGGAAGGAAGCTTTCTTT.

The chain is built from TRBV5-1 and TRBJ1-2; D not certain. Germline V gene data show CDR1 as SGHRS and CDR2 as YFSETQ. There are 14 residues in the CDR3. Trimming shortened V by 4 bases and J by 6 bases, and 16 bases separated the two germline ends. As DNA, the CDR3 is TGCGCCAGCAGCGCCCCCTTGGGTGAGCATGGCTACACCTTC. This sequence encodes CASSAPLGEHGYTF.

The chain is built from TRBV7-3 and TRBJ1-1; D is ambiguous. The CDR3 spans 14 residues. V gave up 2 bases and J gave up 1 base, with 8 bases separating them. CDR1 and CDR2 from the germline V gene are SGHTA and FQGTGA. The CDR3 loop reads CASSLEPENTEAFF. Here the CDR3 DNA reads TGTGCCAGCAGCTTAGAACCTGAGAACACTGAAGCTTTCTTT.

CDR3 nucleotides: TGTGCCAGCAGCTTTTCCCGGATGGAGCAGTACTTC. The encoded protein is CASSFSRMEQYF. The V call is TRBV7-2, the J call TRBJ2-7; D remains unclear. There are 12 residues in the CDR3. The germline V gene has CDR1 SGHTA and CDR2 FQGNSA. The ends were cut back, 3 bases at V and 7 bases at J, with 10 bases in the middle.

As regards this clone: A junction end diverges from the germline sequence, so it may reflect a read error. The rearrangement uses TRBV7-7 and TRBJ2-1, with no clear D. CDR1 is SSHAT and CDR2 is FNYEAQ in the germline V gene (reference sequence). The CDR3 consists of 16 residues. The CDR3 nucleotides read TGTGCTAGCAGCCTGGTGAGGAGAAGGGTAGACAATGAGCAGTTCTTC. Protein sequence: CASSLVRRRVDNEQFF.

V usage is TRBV7-8 and J usage is TRBJ1-1; no definite D call. With 5 bases removed from V and 4 bases from J, the gap between germline ends came to 5 bases. The CDR3 has 11 residues. Germline V gene sequence: CDR1 SGHVS, CDR2 FQNEAQ. The CDR3 reads CASSIITEAFF. Here the CDR3 DNA reads TGTGCCAGCAGCATAATCACTGAAGCTTTCTTT.

The DNA of the CDR3 is TGCGCCAGCAGTGAGGATATTGGGAATCAGCCCCAGCATTTT. Translated, it gives CASSEDIGNQPQHF. The chain couples TRBV10-2 to TRBJ1-5; no firm D call. CDR1 is WSHSY, CDR2 SAAADI, per germline. V was cut by 2 bases and J by 4 bases, with 9 bases left in between. The CDR3 runs 14 residues.

The J gene is TRBJ2-7, the V gene TRBV30; TRBD1 matches 11 bases. The CDR3 runs 14 residues. With V trimmed by 2 bases and J by 6 bases, 6 bases remained unmatched. From germline, CDR1 is GTSNPN and CDR2 SVGIG (reference sequence). The CDR3 region is CAWSSSGTGGEQYF. CDR3 DNA sequence: TGTGCCTGGAGTTCCTCCGGGACAGGGGGCGAGCAGTACTTC. Full variable domain (remainder filled in from reference TRBV30 and TRBJ2-7): SQTIHQWPATLVQPVGSPLSLECTVEGTSNPNLYWYRQAAGRGLQLLFYSVGIGQISSEVPQNLSASRPQDRQFILSSKKLLLSDSGFYLCAWSSSGTGGEQYFGPGTRLTVT.

This chain connects TRBV7-9 to TRBJ1-4; D is unclear. The ends were cut back, 5 bases at V and 5 bases at J, with 18 bases in the middle. CDR1 is SEHNR, CDR2 FQNEAQ, per germline (reference sequence). The CDR3 consists of 16 residues. For the CDR3, the DNA is TGTGCCAGCAGCGCGGCCGGAGGTTCTCTGAATGAAAAACTGTTTTTT. The encoded protein is CASSAAGGSLNEKLFF. Based on the CDR3 plus reference TRBV7-9 and TRBJ1-4, the full variable domain is DTGVSQNPRHKITKRGQNVTFRCDPISEHNRLYWYRQTLGQGPEFLTYFQNEAQLEKSRLLSDRFSAERPKGSFSTLEIQRTEQGDSAMYLCASSAAGGSLNEKLFFGSGTQLSVL.

J is TRBJ2-5 and V is TRBV7-3; D possibly corresponds to TRBD2 (5 bases). Germline CDR1 reads SGHTA; CDR2 reads FQGTGA. V was trimmed by 2 bases and J by 4 bases, leaving 8 bases between them. CDR3 length: 13 amino acids. The CDR3 DNA sequence: TGTGCCAGCAGCTTATTTGAGGGAGAGACCCAGTACTTC. Amino acids: CASSLFEGETQYF.

V is TRBV19 and J is TRBJ1-5; D not certain. V lost 3 bases to trimming and J lost 4 bases, with 10 bases between them. This CDR3 comprises 14 residues. Looked up from germline, CDR1 is LNHDA and CDR2 is SQIVND (reference sequence). The CDR3 DNA reads as TGTGCCAGTAGTATCTTCCGCCGGAATCAGCCCCAGCATTTT. Protein product: CASSIFRRNQPQHF.